This entry lists 20 T cell receptor beta chains sequenced from one sample in a study of blood T cell repertoires in COVID-19. Profiling relied on immunoSEQ multiplex PCR, and the TCRdb table lists in-frame clones only, not all of them. The profile covers tens of thousands of clones, with roughly 80% appearing a single time and around 21% taken by the ten largest. The sample taken for sequencing was peripheral blood. Source of these receptors: a man aged 60 to 69 with acute or convalescent COVID-19.

V gene TRBV7-3 combines with J gene TRBJ2-1; perhaps TRBD2 as D (7 bases). Trimming stripped 3 bases from V and 7 bases from J, with 19 bases between. Per the germline V gene, CDR1 is SGHTA and CDR2 is FQGTGA. This CDR3 is built from 16 residues. CDR3: CASSFGGGAAMNEQFF. CDR3 sequence (DNA): TGTGCCAGCAGCTTTGGTGGGGGGGCTGCGATGAATGAGCAGTTCTTC.

The V and J genes are TRBV9 and TRBJ1-4; 7 nucleotides agree with TRBD1. Germline CDR1 is SGDLS and CDR2 is YYNGEE. The ends lost 3 bases at V and 0 bases at J; junction bases unmatched: 8. The CDR3 covers 17 residues. This chain's CDR3 is CASSGIGTDPTNEKLFF. DNA of the CDR3: TGTGCCAGCAGCGGTATTGGGACAGACCCAACTAATGAAAAACTGTTTTTT.

The chain joins TRBV5-1 to TRBJ2-3, with 8 bases that match TRBD2. The trim removed 4 bases at V and 1 base at J, leaving 8 bases unmatched. The germline gives CDR1 SGHRS, CDR2 YFSETQ. CDR3 length equals 16 residues. The CDR3 region has the DNA TGCGCCAGCAGCGTGAATAGCGGGGTTCGCACAGATACGCAGTATTTT. Translation: CASSVNSGVRTDTQYF.

This chain connects TRBV19 to TRBJ2-2; D not resolved. Germline CDR1 is LNHDA and CDR2 is SQIVND (reference sequence). The CDR3 consists of 13 residues. Trimming left V 3 bases short and J 8 bases short, with 10 bases between. The chain's CDR3 is CASSIQVQGELFF. The CDR3 DNA sequence: TGTGCCAGTAGTATCCAAGTTCAGGGGGAGCTGTTTTTT.

The V gene is TRBV30, the J gene TRBJ2-1; D remains unclear. Trimming removed 0 bases at V and 3 bases at J, with 9 bases between. Germline V gene lookup returns CDR1 GTSNPN and CDR2 SVGIG (reference sequence). CDR3 length: 14 residues. Written as DNA, the CDR3 is TGTGCCTGGAGTGTAAGAGCGAGCTACAATGAGCAGTTCTTC. It codes for CAWSVRASYNEQFF.

CDR3 amino acids: CASSLAGGGGEEQFF. CDR3 DNA: TGTGCCAGCAGCTTGGCCGGGGGAGGGGGAGAAGAGCAGTTCTTC. V is TRBV5-4 and J is TRBJ2-1; weak D call: TRBD2 (7 bases). CDR1 and CDR2 (germline): SGHNT, YYREEE (reference sequence). CDR3 length: 15 residues. V lost 0 bases and J 10 bases, leaving 17 bases between the germline ends. The full variable domain, rest sourced from reference TRBV5-4 and TRBJ2-1, is ETGVTQSPTHLIKTRGQQVTLRCSSQSGHNTVSWYQQALGQGPQFIFQYYREEENGRGNFPPRFSGLQFPNYSSELNVNALELDDSALYLCASSLAGGGGEEQFFGPGTRLTVL.

The rearrangement joins TRBV14 to TRBJ2-5, with a tentative D call TRBD2 (5 bases). Germline assignment: CDR1 SGHDN and CDR2 FVKESK. This CDR3 contains 14 residues. Trimming removed 4 bases at V and 1 base at J, with 10 bases between. Here the CDR3 reads CASSRLGGQETQYF. The CDR3 DNA follows: TGTGCCAGCAGCCGCTTAGGAGGCCAAGAGACCCAGTACTTC.

The chain joins TRBV7-9 to TRBJ2-7; D might be TRBD1 (6 bases). The CDR3 totals 14 residues. Trimming left V 5 bases short and J 5 bases short, with 16 bases between. Germline CDR1 is SEHNR and CDR2 is FQNEAQ (reference sequence). The CDR3 sequence is CASSPGQLADEQYF. The CDR3 nucleotides are TGTGCCAGCAGCCCCGGACAGTTGGCGGACGAGCAGTACTTC.

This clone showed up just once. V is TRBV10-3 and J is TRBJ1-1; 9 bases are a match to TRBD1. CDR3 length: 14 residues. The trim removed 10 bases at V and 1 base at J, leaving 7 bases unmatched. CDR1 and CDR2 (germline): ENHRY, SYGVKD. The CDR3 region is CASFPGQGNTEAFF. CDR3 nucleotides: TGTGCCAGTTTCCCGGGACAGGGGAACACTGAAGCTTTCTTT.

This clone was observed a few times. This rearrangement joins TRBV10-3 to TRBJ2-1; 11 bases line up with TRBD2. This CDR3 is 14 amino acids long. Germline lookup yields CDR1 ENHRY and CDR2 SYGVKD. V lost 11 bases, J lost 7 bases, and 10 bases stayed unmatched. CDR3 in amino acids: CASISGTSGNEQFF. The CDR3 DNA reads as TGTGCCTCGATCTCCGGGACTAGCGGTAATGAGCAGTTCTTC.

The chain has TRBV4-1 and TRBJ1-4; no clear D. The V end was cut by 0 bases, the J end by 4 bases, with 21 bases between. This CDR3 region has 19 residues. The germline gives CDR1 MGHRA, CDR2 YSYEKL. Here the CDR3 reads CASSQDKAGPGAYNEKLFF. The CDR3 bases are TGCGCCAGCAGCCAAGATAAGGCGGGCCCGGGAGCTTATAATGAAAAACTGTTTTTT.

The chain links TRBV11-3 to TRBJ2-2; 7 bases are shared with TRBD1. Germline V gives CDR1 SGHNT, CDR2 YENEEA. Trimming took 4 bases from V and 4 from J; bases not matched to a gene: 9. This CDR3 has 16 amino acids. The chain's CDR3 is CASSSSLTGSTGELFF. CDR3 sequence (DNA): TGTGCCAGCAGCTCCAGTCTGACAGGGAGCACCGGGGAGCTGTTTTTT.

The chain couples TRBV5-5 to TRBJ2-2, with D possibly TRBD2 on 5 matching bases. Between the trimmed V and J ends, which lost 4 bases and 1 base, there was a span of 23 bases. This CDR3 has 19 amino acids. Germline CDR1 reads SGHKS; CDR2 reads YYEKEE (reference sequence). This CDR3 is CASSPLSPSGEWNTGELFF. DNA for the CDR3: TGTGCCAGCAGCCCACTTTCCCCCTCTGGGGAGTGGAACACCGGGGAGCTGTTTTTT.

This rearrangement joins TRBV7-9 to TRBJ2-2, with D perhaps TRBD2 (6 bases). The V and J ends lost 5 bases and 4 bases respectively, with 17 bases between them. CDR1 is SEHNR, CDR2 FQNEAQ, per germline (reference sequence). This CDR3 is built from 16 residues. The CDR3 sequence is CASSALRGLGTGELFF. The DNA for the CDR3 is TGTGCCAGCAGCGCGCTTAGGGGACTGGGCACCGGGGAGCTGTTTTTT.

The J gene is TRBJ2-5, the V gene TRBV24-1, with D possibly matching TRBD2 (5 bases). Trimming shortened V by 3 bases and J by 1 base, and 14 bases separated the two germline ends. This CDR3 region has 16 residues. The germline V gene has CDR1 KGHDR and CDR2 SFDVKD. Written as DNA, the CDR3 is TGTGCCACCAGTGATCGTGAGGGATGGGTCCAAGAGACCCAGTACTTC. This encodes CATSDREGWVQETQYF.

V is TRBV19 and J is TRBJ1-5; a weak D match, TRBD1 (5 bases). Germline CDR1 reads LNHDA; CDR2 reads SQIVND (reference sequence). This CDR3 has 15 residues. The V and J ends lost 3 bases and 3 bases respectively, with 12 bases between them. CDR3 nucleotides: TGTGCCAGTAGTATCTCGGGGGGACCCAATCAGCCCCAGCATTTT. Translated, it gives CASSISGGPNQPQHF.

The chain links TRBV9 to TRBJ2-1; 10 bases match TRBD2. The V segment lost 2 bases and the J segment 7 bases; nucleotides outside the gene matches: 6. The CDR3 is made up of 15 amino acids. Looked up from germline, CDR1 is SGDLS and CDR2 is YYNGEE. CDR3 residues: CASSVRTSGGNEQFF. In DNA form, the CDR3 reads TGTGCCAGCAGCGTCCGGACTAGCGGAGGAAATGAGCAGTTCTTC.

This chain uses TRBV3-1 (or the pseudogene TRBV3-2) with TRBJ2-6; a possible D gene is TRBD2 (5 bases). The V end lost 0 bases, the J end lost 0 bases, and 9 bases lay between the germline ends. The V gene's germline CDR1 is LGHDT and CDR2 YNNKEL (reference sequence). There are 17 residues in the CDR3. The CDR3 sequence: CASSQDRGASGANVLTF. In DNA form, the CDR3 reads TGTGCCAGCAGCCAAGATCGGGGTGCCTCTGGGGCCAACGTCCTGACTTTC.

The chain uses TRBV10-3 and TRBJ2-2; 7 bases match TRBD1. CDR1 is ENHRY, CDR2 SYGVKD, per germline. The V gene end was trimmed by 7 bases and the J gene end by 3 bases; junction bases not matched to a gene: 5. The CDR3 length is 14 residues. The CDR3 nucleotides read TGTGCCATCAAACAGGGGCGAGACACCGGGGAGCTGTTTTTT. Translated: CAIKQGRDTGELFF.

The V and J genes are TRBV6-5 and TRBJ1-4; the D gene is possibly TRBD1 (6 bases). CDR1 and CDR2 from the germline V gene are MNHEY and SVGAGI. Trimming left V 0 bases short and J 7 bases short, with 12 bases between. The CDR3 loop spans 15 amino acids. The chain's CDR3 is CASSYSGGEVEKLFF. The CDR3 coding sequence is TGTGCCAGCAGTTACTCAGGGGGAGAGGTTGAAAAACTGTTTTTT.